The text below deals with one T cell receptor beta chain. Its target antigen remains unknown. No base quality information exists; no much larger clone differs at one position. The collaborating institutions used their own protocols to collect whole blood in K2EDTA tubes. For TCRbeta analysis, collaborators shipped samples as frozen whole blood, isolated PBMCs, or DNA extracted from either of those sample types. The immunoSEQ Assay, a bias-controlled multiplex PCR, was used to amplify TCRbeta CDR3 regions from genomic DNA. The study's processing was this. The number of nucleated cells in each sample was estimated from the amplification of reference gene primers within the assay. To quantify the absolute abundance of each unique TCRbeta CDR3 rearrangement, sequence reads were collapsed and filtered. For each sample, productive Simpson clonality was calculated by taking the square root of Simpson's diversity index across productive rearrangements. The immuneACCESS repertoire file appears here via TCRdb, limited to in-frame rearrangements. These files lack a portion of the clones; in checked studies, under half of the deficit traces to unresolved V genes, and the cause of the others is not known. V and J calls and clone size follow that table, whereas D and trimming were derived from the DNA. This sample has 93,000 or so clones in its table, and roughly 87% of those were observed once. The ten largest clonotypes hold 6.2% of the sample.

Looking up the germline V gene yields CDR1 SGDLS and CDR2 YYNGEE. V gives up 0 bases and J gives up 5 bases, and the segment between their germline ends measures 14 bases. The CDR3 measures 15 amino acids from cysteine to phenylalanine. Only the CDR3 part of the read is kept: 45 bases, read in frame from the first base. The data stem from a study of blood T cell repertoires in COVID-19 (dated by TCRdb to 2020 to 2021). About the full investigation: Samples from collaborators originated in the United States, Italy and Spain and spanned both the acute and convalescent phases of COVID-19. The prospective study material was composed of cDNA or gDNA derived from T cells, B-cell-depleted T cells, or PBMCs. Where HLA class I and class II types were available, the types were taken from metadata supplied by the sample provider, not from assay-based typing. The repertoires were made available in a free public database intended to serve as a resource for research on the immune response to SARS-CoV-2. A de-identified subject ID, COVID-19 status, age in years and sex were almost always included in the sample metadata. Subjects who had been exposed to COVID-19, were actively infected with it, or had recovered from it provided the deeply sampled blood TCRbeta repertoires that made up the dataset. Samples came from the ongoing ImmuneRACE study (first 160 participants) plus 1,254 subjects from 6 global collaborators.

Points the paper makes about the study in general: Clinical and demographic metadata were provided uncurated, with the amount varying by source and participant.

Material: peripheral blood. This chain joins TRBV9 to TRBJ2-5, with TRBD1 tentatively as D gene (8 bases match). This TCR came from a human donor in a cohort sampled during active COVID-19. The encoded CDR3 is CASSVVDRGGETQYF. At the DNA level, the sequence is TGTGCCAGCAGCGTAGTTGACAGGGGAGGGGAGACCCAGTACTTC.